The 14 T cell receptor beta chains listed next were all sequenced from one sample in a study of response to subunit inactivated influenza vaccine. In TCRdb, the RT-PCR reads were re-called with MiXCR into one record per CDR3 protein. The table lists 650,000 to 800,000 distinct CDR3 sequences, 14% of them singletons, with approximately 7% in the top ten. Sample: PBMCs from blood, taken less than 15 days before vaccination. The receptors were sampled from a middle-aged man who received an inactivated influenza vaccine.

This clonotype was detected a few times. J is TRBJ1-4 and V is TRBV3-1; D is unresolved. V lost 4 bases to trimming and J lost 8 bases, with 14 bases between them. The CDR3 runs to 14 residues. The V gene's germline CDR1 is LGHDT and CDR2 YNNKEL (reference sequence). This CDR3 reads CASSPGPFDEKLFF. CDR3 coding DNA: TGTGCCAGCAGCCCCGGTCCCTTCGACGAAAAACTGTTTTTT.

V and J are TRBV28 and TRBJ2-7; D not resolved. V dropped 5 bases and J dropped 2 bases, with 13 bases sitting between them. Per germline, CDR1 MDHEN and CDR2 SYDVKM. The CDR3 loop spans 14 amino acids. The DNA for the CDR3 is TGTGCCAGCAGTACCACGGGTTTTACCTACGAGCAGTACTTC. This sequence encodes CASSTTGFTYEQYF.

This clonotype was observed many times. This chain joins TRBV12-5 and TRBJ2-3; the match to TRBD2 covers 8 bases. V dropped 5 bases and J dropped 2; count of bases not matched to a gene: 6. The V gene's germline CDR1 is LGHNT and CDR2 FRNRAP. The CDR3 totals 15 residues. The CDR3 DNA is TGTGCTAGTGGTCGGGGGGGACTTTCCACAGATACGCAGTATTTT. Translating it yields CASGRGGLSTDTQYF.

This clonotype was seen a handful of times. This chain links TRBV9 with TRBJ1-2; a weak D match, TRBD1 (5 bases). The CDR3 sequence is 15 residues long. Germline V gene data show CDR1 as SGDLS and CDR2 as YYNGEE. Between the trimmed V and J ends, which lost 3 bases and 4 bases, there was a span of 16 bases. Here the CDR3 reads CASSAPWRGSYGYTF. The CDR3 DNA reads TGTGCCAGCAGCGCCCCGTGGAGGGGCAGCTATGGCTACACCTTC. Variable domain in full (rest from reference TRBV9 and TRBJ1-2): DSGVTQTPKHLITATGQRVTLRCSPRSGDLSVYWYQQSLDQGLQFLIQYYNGEERAKGNILERFSAQQFPDLHSELNLSSLELGDSALYFCASSAPWRGSYGYTFGSGTRLTVV.

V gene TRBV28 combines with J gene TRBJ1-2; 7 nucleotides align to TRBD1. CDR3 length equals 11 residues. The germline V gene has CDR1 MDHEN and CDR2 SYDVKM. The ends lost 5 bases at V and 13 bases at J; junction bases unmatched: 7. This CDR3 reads CASSGDSPTTF. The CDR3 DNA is TGTGCCAGCAGTGGGGACAGCCCTACCACCTTC.

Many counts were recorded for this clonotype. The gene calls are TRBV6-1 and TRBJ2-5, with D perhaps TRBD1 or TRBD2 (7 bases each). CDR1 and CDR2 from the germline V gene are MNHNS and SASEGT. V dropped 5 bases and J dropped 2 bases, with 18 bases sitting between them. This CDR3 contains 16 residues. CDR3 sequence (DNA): TGTGCCAGCAGTCGCCTACAGGGGAGGGGGCAAGAGACCCAGTACTTC. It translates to CASSRLQGRGQETQYF.

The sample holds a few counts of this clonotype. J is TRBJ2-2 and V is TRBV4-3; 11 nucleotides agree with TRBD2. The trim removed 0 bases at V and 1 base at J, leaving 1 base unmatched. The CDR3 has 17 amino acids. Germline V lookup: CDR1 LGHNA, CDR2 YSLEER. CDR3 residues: CASSQDLAGGNTGELFF. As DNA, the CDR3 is TGCGCCAGCAGCCAAGACCTAGCGGGGGGGAACACCGGGGAGCTGTTTTTT.

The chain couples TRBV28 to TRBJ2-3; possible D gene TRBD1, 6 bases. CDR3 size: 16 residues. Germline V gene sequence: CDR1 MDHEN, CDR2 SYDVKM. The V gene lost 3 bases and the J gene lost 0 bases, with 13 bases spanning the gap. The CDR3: CASSFEQGLSTDTQYF. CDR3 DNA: TGTGCCAGCAGTTTCGAACAGGGTTTAAGCACAGATACGCAGTATTTT.

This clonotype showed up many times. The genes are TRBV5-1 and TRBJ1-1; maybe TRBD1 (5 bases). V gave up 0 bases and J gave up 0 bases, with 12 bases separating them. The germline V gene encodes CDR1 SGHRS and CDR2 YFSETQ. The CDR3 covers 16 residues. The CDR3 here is CASSLGGRVLNTEAFF. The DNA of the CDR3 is TGCGCCAGCAGCTTGGGGGGCAGGGTTTTGAACACTGAAGCTTTCTTT.

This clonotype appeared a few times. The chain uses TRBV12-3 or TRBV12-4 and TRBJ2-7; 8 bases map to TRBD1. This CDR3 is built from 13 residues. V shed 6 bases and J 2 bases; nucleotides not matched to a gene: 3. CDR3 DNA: TGTGCCAGCAGAGGGACAGGACCCTACGAGCAGTACTTC. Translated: CASRGTGPYEQYF.

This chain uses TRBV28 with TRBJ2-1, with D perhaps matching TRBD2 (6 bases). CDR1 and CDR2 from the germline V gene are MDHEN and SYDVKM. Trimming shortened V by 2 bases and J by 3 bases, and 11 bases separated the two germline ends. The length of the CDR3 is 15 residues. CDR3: CASSLRLAYYNEQFF. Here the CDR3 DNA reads TGTGCCAGCAGTTTAAGGCTAGCGTACTACAATGAGCAGTTCTTC.

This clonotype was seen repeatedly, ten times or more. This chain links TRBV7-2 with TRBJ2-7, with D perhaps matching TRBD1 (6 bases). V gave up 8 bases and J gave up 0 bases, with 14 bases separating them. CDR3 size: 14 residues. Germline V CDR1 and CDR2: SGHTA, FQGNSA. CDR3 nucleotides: TGTGCCAGCCGTGCCGGGACACACTCCTACGAGCAGTACTTC. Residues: CASRAGTHSYEQYF.

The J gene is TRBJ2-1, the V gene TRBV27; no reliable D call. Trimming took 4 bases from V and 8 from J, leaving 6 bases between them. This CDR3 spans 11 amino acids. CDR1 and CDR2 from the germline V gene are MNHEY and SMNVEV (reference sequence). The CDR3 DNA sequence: TGTGCCAGCAGTTGGGCCCATGAGCAGTTCTTC. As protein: CASSWAHEQFF.

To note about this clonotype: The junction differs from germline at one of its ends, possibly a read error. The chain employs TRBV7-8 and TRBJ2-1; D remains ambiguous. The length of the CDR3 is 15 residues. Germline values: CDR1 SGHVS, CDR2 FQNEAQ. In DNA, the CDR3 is TGTGCCAGCAGCTTATCTTCCAGCTCCTACAATGAGCAGCTCTTC. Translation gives CASSLSSSSYNEQLF.